This T cell receptor beta chain appears in the sequencing data of a study of blood T cell repertoires in COVID-19. Study summary: Donors in the United States, Italy and Spain gave samples during acute or convalescent COVID-19.

From germline, CDR1 is MNHNY and CDR2 SVGAGI (reference sequence). Trimming removed 6 bases at V and 5 bases at J, with 10 bases between. The CDR3 is 12 amino acids. Measured with immunoSEQ multiplex PCR; TCRdb has only the in-frame clones, and not every one. This table has more than 65,000 clones, about 90% appearing once. J is TRBJ1-1 and V is TRBV6-6; D gene ambiguous. Sequenced: peripheral blood. The source of this sequence is a human donor in a cohort sampled during active COVID-19. CDR3 nucleotides: TGTGCCAGCAGCGCGTCCGCGACTGAAGCTTTCTTT. Protein sequence: CASSASATEAFF.